This T cell receptor beta chain emerged from a study of T cell changes during pregnancy in multiple sclerosis. Losses at the gene ends were 5 bases for V and 5 bases for J; bases not matched to a gene: 3. CDR1 and CDR2 from the germline V gene are WNHNN and SYGVQD (reference sequence). This CDR3 region has 13 residues. This table comes from immunoSEQ multiplex PCR, and its TCRdb copy is limited to in-frame clones, with some not included. The table lists around 100,000 clones, more than 85% of them singletons, with about 3% in the top ten. This TCR was recovered from a female donor with multiple sclerosis, enrolled in a pregnancy study. Here the sequenced sample was peripheral blood, taken after pregnancy. The genes are TRBV10-1 and TRBJ2-1, with 7 positions matching TRBD1. In DNA, the CDR3 is TGCGCCAGCAGTACAGGGGTCAACAATGAGCAGTTCTTC. It yields the protein CASSTGVNNEQFF.